A single sample is the source of the 3 T cell receptor beta chains below, sequenced in a study of metastatic and nonmetastatic thyroid tumors. None of the patients had undergone any treatment ahead of thyroid surgery. With MiXCR, TCRdb reprocessed the PCR reads. This sample yields about 82,000 clones, of which under 15% are seen a single time; over 7% belongs to the top ten. Input material: tumor tissue. All receptors derive from a female donor with papillary thyroid cancer or a benign thyroid nodule (not recorded which). Some clones in this sample may be carry-over from other donors' samples.

Comments on this clone: One end of the junction does not line up with germline, which may come from a read error. The J gene is TRBJ2-7, the V gene TRBV11-2; D may be TRBD1 (5 bases). The CDR3 sequence is 14 residues long. Per the germline V gene, CDR1 is SGHAT and CDR2 is FQNNGV. The chain's CDR3 is CVSSLGAVCYEQYF. The CDR3 DNA sequence: TGTGTCAGCAGCTTAGGGGCAGTATGCTACGAGCAGTACTTC.

This clone was counted at least ten times. V gene TRBV7-3 combines with J gene TRBJ2-2; D remains unclear. Germline V gives CDR1 SGHTA, CDR2 FQGTGA. V lost 8 bases and J lost 2, with 6 bases in between. The CDR3 loop spans 12 amino acids. The CDR3 nucleotides are TGTGCCAGCGGCGAAAACACCGGGGAGCTGTTTTTT. This encodes CASGENTGELFF.

This clone was observed many times. The rearrangement joins TRBV24-1 to TRBJ2-2, with a tentative D call TRBD2 (6 bases). Trimming left V 4 bases short and J 9 bases short, with 23 bases between. The CDR3 runs 17 residues. Germline V gene data show CDR1 as KGHDR and CDR2 as SFDVKD. The CDR3 loop reads CATSDHSGDYRTRELFF. The CDR3 DNA reads TGTGCCACCAGTGACCATAGCGGCGACTATCGAACCCGGGAGCTGTTTTTT.